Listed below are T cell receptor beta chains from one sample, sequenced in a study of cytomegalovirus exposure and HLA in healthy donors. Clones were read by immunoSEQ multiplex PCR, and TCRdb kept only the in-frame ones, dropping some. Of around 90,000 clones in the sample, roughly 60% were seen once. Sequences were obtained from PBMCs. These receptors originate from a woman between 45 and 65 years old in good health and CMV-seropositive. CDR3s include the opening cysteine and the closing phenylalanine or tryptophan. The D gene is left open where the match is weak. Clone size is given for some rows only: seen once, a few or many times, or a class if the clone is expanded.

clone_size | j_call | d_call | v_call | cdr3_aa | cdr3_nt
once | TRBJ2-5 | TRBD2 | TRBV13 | CASSSPGSGGETQYF | TGTGCCAGCAGCTCCCCCGGATCGGGAGGAGAGACCCAGTACTTC
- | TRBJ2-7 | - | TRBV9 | CASSAKAGTTSYEQYF | TGTGCCAGCAGCGCAAAGGCGGGGACCACCTCCTACGAGCAGTACTTC
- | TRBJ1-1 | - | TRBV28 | CASSLSLGLVDTEAFF | TGTGCCAGCAGTTTAAGTCTGGGGCTGGTTGACACTGAAGCTTTCTTT
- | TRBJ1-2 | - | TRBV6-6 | CASAQGIGQPNYGYTF | TGTGCCAGTGCTCAGGGCATAGGTCAACCTAACTATGGCTACACCTTC
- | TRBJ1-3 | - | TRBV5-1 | CASSLAGSGNTIYF | TGCGCCAGCAGCTTGGCAGGGTCTGGAAACACCATATATTTT
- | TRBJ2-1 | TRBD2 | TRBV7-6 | CASSLGGAGGPQDEQFF | TGTGCCAGCAGCTTAGGGGGAGCGGGGGGGCCTCAGGATGAGCAGTTCTTC
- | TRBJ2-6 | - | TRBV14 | CASSHRGSGANVLTF | TGTGCCAGCAGCCACAGGGGCTCTGGGGCCAACGTCCTGACTTTC
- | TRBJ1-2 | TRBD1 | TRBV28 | CASSDNKGGNYGYTF | TGTGCCAGCAGCGACAATAAAGGGGGCAACTATGGCTACACCTTC
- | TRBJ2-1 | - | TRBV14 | CASSQEMGSSYNEQFF | TGTGCCAGCAGCCAAGAAATGGGGAGCTCCTACAATGAGCAGTTCTTC
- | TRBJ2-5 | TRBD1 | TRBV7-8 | CASSLGTAETQYF | TGTGCCAGCAGCCTTGGGACAGCAGAGACCCAGTACTTC
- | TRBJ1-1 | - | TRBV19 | CASSPGGGGTEAFF | TGTGCCAGTAGTCCGGGAGGGGGGGGCACTGAAGCTTTCTTT
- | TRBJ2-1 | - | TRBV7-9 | CASRRSGNEQFF | TGTGCCAGCAGGCGTAGTGGCAATGAGCAGTTCTTC
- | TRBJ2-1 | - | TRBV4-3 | CASSQERSRGNEQFF | TGCGCCAGCAGCCAAGAGAGGTCCCGTGGAAATGAGCAGTTCTTC
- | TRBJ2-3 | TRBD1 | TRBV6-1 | CASRLDRGFDTQYF | TGTGCCAGCAGATTGGACAGGGGTTTTGATACGCAGTATTTT
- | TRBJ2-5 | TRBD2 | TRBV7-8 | CASSRGTSGAGGAQYF | TGTGCCAGCAGCCGTGGGACTAGCGGGGCCGGGGGGGCCCAGTACTTC
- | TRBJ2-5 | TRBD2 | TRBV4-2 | CASSQELAGGGETQYF | TGTGCCAGCAGCCAAGAGCTAGCGGGGGGAGGAGAGACCCAGTACTTC
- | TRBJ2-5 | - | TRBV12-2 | CASRLAPGLAGAQETQYF | TGTGCAAGTCGCTTAGCGCCGGGACTAGCAGGCGCTCAAGAGACCCAGTACTTC
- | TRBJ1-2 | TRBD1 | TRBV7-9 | CSSSWDRVGYTF | TGTTCCAGCAGCTGGGACAGGGTTGGCTACACCTTC
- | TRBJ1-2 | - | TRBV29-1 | CSVEEAWENGYTF | TGCAGCGTTGAAGAGGCCTGGGAGAATGGCTACACCTTC
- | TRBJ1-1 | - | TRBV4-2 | CASSTPEVQGRGTEAFF | TGTGCCAGCAGTACTCCCGAAGTTCAAGGGCGGGGGACTGAAGCTTTCTTT
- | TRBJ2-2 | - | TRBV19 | CASSVTGSVTGELFF | TGTGCCAGTAGTGTCACGGGATCTGTCACCGGGGAGCTGTTTTTT
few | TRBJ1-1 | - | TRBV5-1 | CASSLVTGRGNTEAFF | TGCGCCAGCAGCTTGGTCACAGGTAGGGGGAACACTGAAGCTTTCTTT
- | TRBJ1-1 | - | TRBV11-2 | CASNSMNTEAFF | TGTGCCAGCAACTCCATGAACACTGAAGCTTTCTTT
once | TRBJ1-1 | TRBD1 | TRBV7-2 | CASRSGPGGTEAFF | TGTGCCAGCAGATCTGGGCCAGGGGGCACTGAAGCTTTCTTT
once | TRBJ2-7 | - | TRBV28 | CASSLPGLSSYEQYF | TGTGCCAGCAGTCTACCGGGACTCAGCTCCTACGAGCAGTACTTC
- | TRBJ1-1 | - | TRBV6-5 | CASSYSYNSFLTEAFF | TGTGCCAGCAGTTACTCGTATAACAGCTTCCTCACTGAAGCTTTCTTT
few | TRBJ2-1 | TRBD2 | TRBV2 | CASTTSGYNEQFF | TGTGCCAGCACAACTAGCGGGTACAATGAGCAGTTCTTC
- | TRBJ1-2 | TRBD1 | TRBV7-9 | CASSLDRASLGYTF | TGTGCCAGCAGCTTGGACAGGGCCTCTTTGGGCTACACCTTC
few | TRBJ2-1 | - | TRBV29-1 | CSVEKGGAYNEQFF | TGCAGCGTTGAGAAGGGGGGGGCCTACAATGAGCAGTTCTTC
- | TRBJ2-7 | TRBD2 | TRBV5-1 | CASSPRMTSGYEQYF | TGCGCCAGCAGCCCCCGGATGACTAGCGGCTACGAGCAGTACTTC
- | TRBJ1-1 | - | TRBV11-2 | CASSPLRGGGMNTEAFF | TGTGCCAGCAGCCCCCTAAGAGGGGGGGGGATGAACACTGAAGCTTTCTTT
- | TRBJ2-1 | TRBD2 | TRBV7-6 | CASSLLPGLAGEYNEQFF | TGTGCCAGCAGCTTATTACCGGGACTAGCGGGGGAGTACAATGAGCAGTTCTTC
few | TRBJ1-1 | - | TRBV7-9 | CASSSGGYHNTEAFF | TGTGCCAGCAGCTCCGGGGGGTATCATAACACTGAAGCTTTCTTT
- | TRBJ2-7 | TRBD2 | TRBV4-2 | CASSPGTSGDEQYF | TGTGCCAGCAGCCCCGGGACTAGCGGGGACGAGCAGTACTTC
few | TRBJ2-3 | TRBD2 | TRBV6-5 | CASSYGGGGAADTQYF | TGTGCCAGCAGTTATGGTGGCGGGGGGGCCGCAGATACGCAGTATTTT
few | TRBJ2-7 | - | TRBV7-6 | CASSSEGVWQYF | TGTGCCAGCAGCTCAGAAGGGGTATGGCAGTACTTC
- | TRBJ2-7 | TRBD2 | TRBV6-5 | CASSSSGGRSYEQYF | TGTGCCAGCAGTTCTAGCGGGGGCCGATCCTACGAGCAGTACTTC
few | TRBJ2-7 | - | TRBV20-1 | CSARPGNEQYF | TGCAGTGCTAGACCAGGGAACGAGCAGTACTTC
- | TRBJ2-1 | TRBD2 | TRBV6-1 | CASSGAGSGAYNEQFF | TGTGCCAGCAGTGGGGCGGGTAGCGGGGCTTACAATGAGCAGTTCTTC
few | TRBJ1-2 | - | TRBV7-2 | CASTTGGQPNYGYTF | TGTGCCAGCACCACGGGGGGACAACCTAACTATGGCTACACCTTC
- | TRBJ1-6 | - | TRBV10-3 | CAISDAGRIRSPLHF | TGTGCCATCAGTGATGCAGGGAGGATTCGGTCACCCCTCCACTTT
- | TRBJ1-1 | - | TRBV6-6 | CASSYGGWNTEAFF | TGTGCCAGCAGTTACGGGGGCTGGAACACTGAAGCTTTCTTT
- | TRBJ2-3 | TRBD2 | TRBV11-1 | CASSYRLAGNTDTQYF | TGTGCCAGCAGCTACCGACTAGCGGGGAACACAGATACGCAGTATTTT
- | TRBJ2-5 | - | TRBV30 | CAWSSVGSGEETQYF | TGTGCCTGGAGTTCCGTTGGTTCGGGGGAAGAGACCCAGTACTTC
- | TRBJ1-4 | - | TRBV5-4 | CASSLLGGGSNEKLFF | TGTGCCAGCAGCCTCCTAGGCGGGGGCTCTAATGAAAAACTGTTTTTT
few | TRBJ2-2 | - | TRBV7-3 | CASSFGETGELFF | TGTGCCAGCAGCTTCGGGGAAACCGGGGAGCTGTTTTTT